This TCR beta chain is from a study of molecular identifiers for immune sequencing clone quantification. The CDR3 consists of 17 residues. The V gene end was trimmed by 7 bases and the J gene end by 1 base; junction bases not matched to a gene: 9. CDR1 is MDHEN, CDR2 SYDVKM, per germline. Via MiXCR, TCRdb re-called the PCR reads, giving one row per CDR3 protein. The sample yields about 640,000 distinct CDR3 sequences, approximately 20% seen once. This sequence originates from a human donor in good health. Some libraries in this study had Jurkat cell RNA spiked in. The sample taken for sequencing was naive CD8+ T cells from blood, with Jurkat cell RNA spiked in. As for subset: FACS-sorted CD8+CD4-CCR7+CD45RA+ naive T cells. This sequence joins TRBV28 and TRBJ2-1, with 11 bases matching TRBD1. For the CDR3, the DNA is TGTGCCAGCACCCTGGACAGGGGGCCCGGGTCCTACAATGAGCAGTTCTTC. Translation gives CASTLDRGPGSYNEQFF.